This passage covers 14 T cell receptor beta chains from one sample sequenced in a study of T cells after posttransplantation cyclophosphamide (dated by TCRdb to 2016 to 2017). The method behind the library was the immunoSEQ multiplex PCR assay. Held by TCRdb, this immuneACCESS table contains in-frame sequences only and omits some clones. Under half of the omission traces to an unresolved V gene where checked; the cause of the rest is unknown. This sample is represented by tens of thousands of clones; almost 95% of them were singletons. The ten largest clones capture 3% to 3.5% of the sample. The sample taken for sequencing was PBMCs. The receptors here all came from a woman between 50 and 59 years old in good health and a related stem cell transplant donor.

The gene calls are TRBV6-1 and TRBJ2-1, with 7 bases fitting TRBD2. The V gene's germline CDR1 is MNHNS and CDR2 SASEGT. The V and J ends lost 5 bases and 2 bases, in that order; junction bases with no gene match: 9. The CDR3 has 16 amino acids. The CDR3 DNA is TGTGCCAGCAGTAAAGGACTAGGGATAACCTACAATGAGCAGTTCTTC. Translation: CASSKGLGITYNEQFF.

The rearrangement links TRBV27 to TRBJ1-5; TRBD1 matches 11 bases. J lost 1 base, V lost 3 bases, and 5 bases had no gene match. CDR1 is MNHEY, CDR2 SMNVEV, per germline (reference sequence). The CDR3 has 17 residues. The CDR3 sequence: CASSFFGTGGSNQPQHF. CDR3 DNA sequence: TGTGCCAGCAGTTTTTTTGGGACAGGGGGGAGCAATCAGCCCCAGCATTTT.

V usage is TRBV4-1 and J usage is TRBJ2-2; D is possibly TRBD1 (6 bases). V lost 2 bases and J 4 bases, leaving 17 bases between the germline ends. Germline assignment: CDR1 MGHRA and CDR2 YSYEKL. The CDR3 contains 17 residues. CDR3 DNA sequence: TGCGCCAGCAGCCAACTGCCCACAGGGCCGAGCACCGGGGAGCTGTTTTTT. It is translated as CASSQLPTGPSTGELFF.

This sequence joins TRBV15 and TRBJ2-7, with unresolved D. Germline V gives CDR1 LNHNV, CDR2 YYDKDF (reference sequence). The CDR3 length is 20 residues. V lost 2 bases and J 3 bases, leaving 29 bases between the germline ends. In nucleotides, the CDR3 is TGTGCCACCAGCAGATCCACAGTCTTCGTAAGTCGCAATAGAAACTACGAGCAGTACTTC. Its protein is CATSRSTVFVSRNRNYEQYF.

The chain joins TRBV28 to TRBJ1-5; TRBD1 matches 9 bases. There are 16 residues in the CDR3. Unmatched junction bases numbered 11, after V lost 6 bases and J lost 5 bases. CDR1 and CDR2 from the germline V gene are MDHEN and SYDVKM. The DNA for the CDR3 is TGTGCCAGCAGCACCCGGGACAGGGTTTATGATCAGCCCCAGCATTTT. This gives the protein CASSTRDRVYDQPQHF.

As regards this clone: The identical CDR3 is also encoded by other nucleotide sequences in the sample. The CDR3 loop is CASSAGTANSPLHF. The DNA of the CDR3 is TGTGCCAGCAGCGCGGGCACGGCAAATTCACCCCTCCACTTT. V gene TRBV6-5 combines with J gene TRBJ1-6, with D unclear. This CDR3 spans 14 amino acids. V lost 6 bases and J lost 7, with 13 bases in between. CDR1 and CDR2 from the germline V gene are MNHEY and SVGAGI.

The chain combines TRBV13 with TRBJ1-1; maybe TRBD1 (5 bases). V was clipped by 1 base and J by 5 bases, with 11 bases between them. Germline V gene sequence: CDR1 PRHDT, CDR2 FYEKMQ (reference sequence). There are 14 residues in the CDR3. The CDR3 is CASSLVGGFTEAFF. The CDR3 bases are TGTGCCAGCAGCTTAGTGGGGGGGTTTACTGAAGCTTTCTTT.

The chain couples TRBV7-2 to TRBJ2-1, with D hard to call. The CDR3 is 16 residues long. The V and J ends lost 4 bases and 5 bases respectively, with 18 bases between them. Looked up from germline, CDR1 is SGHTA and CDR2 is FQGNSA. As DNA, the CDR3 is TGTGCCAGCAGCTCCCTAAGCCTACTGAATGACAATGAGCAGTTCTTC. Its translation is CASSSLSLLNDNEQFF.

The V gene is TRBV7-6, the J gene TRBJ2-1; 10 nucleotides agree with TRBD2. The CDR3 has 17 amino acids. The germline gives CDR1 SGHVS, CDR2 FNYEAQ. J gave up 5 bases and V 2 bases, and 9 bases lay outside the gene matches. Written as DNA, the CDR3 is TGTGCCAGCAGCTTATGGGCTAGCGGGGGTGCGGACAATGAGCAGTTCTTC. This codes for CASSLWASGGADNEQFF.

V gene TRBV5-4 combines with J gene TRBJ1-4; D is undetermined. Germline CDR1 and CDR2: SGHNT and YYREEE (reference sequence). V shed 5 bases and J shed 3 bases, with 8 bases lying between them. CDR3 length equals 13 residues. The chain's CDR3 is CASREGANEKLFF. The CDR3 bases are TGTGCCAGCAGGGAAGGAGCTAATGAAAAACTGTTTTTT.

This clone showed up just once. This rearrangement joins TRBV6-1 to TRBJ2-7; 9 positions agree with TRBD2. The CDR3 length is 14 residues. Germline V lookup: CDR1 MNHNS, CDR2 SASEGT. V gave up 7 bases and J gave up 2 bases; unmatched junction bases: 6. CDR3 sequence: CASTQRGVTYEQYF. In DNA form, the CDR3 reads TGTGCCAGCACACAGCGGGGGGTTACCTACGAGCAGTACTTC.

The genes are TRBV5-1 and TRBJ2-1; a possible D gene is TRBD2 (6 bases). The germline V and J ends were trimmed by 4 bases and 6 bases, with 14 bases remaining between them. Germline-derived CDR1 and CDR2 are SGHRS and YFSETQ. The CDR3 spans 14 residues. CDR3 loop: CASSTGGQINEQFF. The CDR3 DNA follows: TGCGCCAGCAGCACCGGGGGTCAGATCAATGAGCAGTTCTTC. Filled out from reference TRBV5-1 and TRBJ2-1, the complete variable domain reads KAGVTQTPRYLIKTRGQQVTLSCSPISGHRSVSWYQQTPGQGLQFLFEYFSETQRNKGNFPGRFSGRQFSNSRSEMNVSTLELGDSALYLCASSTGGQINEQFFGPGTRLTVL.

The rearrangement links TRBV4-1 to TRBJ1-3; perhaps TRBD1 as D (6 bases). V lost 2 bases and J lost 4, with 12 bases in between. Looked up from germline, CDR1 is MGHRA and CDR2 is YSYEKL. CDR3 length: 15 amino acids. The CDR3 here is CASSQFADRGNTIYF. CDR3 coding DNA: TGCGCCAGCAGCCAATTCGCGGACAGAGGAAACACCATATATTTT.

V gene TRBV25-1 combines with J gene TRBJ2-5; D gene uncertain. The CDR3 runs 13 residues. Germline CDR1 reads MGHDK; CDR2 reads SYGVNS. V lost 10 bases to trimming and J lost 1 base, with 13 bases between them. The CDR3 loop reads CATLSPPQETQYF. The CDR3 DNA reads TGTGCCACGCTAAGTCCCCCCCAAGAGACCCAGTACTTC.